This TCR beta chain is drawn from a study of blood T cells in healthy people across ages (dated by TCRdb to about 2015). With regard to the full study: In model experiments, roughly one uniquely barcoded TCR beta cDNA molecule per two T cells was captured by template switching. The study measured age-related changes in TCR beta repertoire diversity using deep sequencing normalized with unique cDNA molecular identifiers. The donors were divided into four age groups: young (average approximately 15 years), middle-aged (roughly 40), aged (about 60) and long-lived (more than 75). To avoid experimental bias, donors of different ages were spread randomly across the sequencing lanes. The study analyzed two additional independent replicas of 1 million unique cDNA reads from the same blood draw for two donors, one aged 18 to 30 and one aged 80 or older.

Systemically healthy Caucasian individuals from Russia, some 38 in total and aged roughly 6 to 100 years, were included as donors. Each donor gave roughly 11 milliliters of peripheral blood, drawn into EDTA-treated Vacutainer tubes. PBMCs were isolated by Ficoll-Paque density-gradient centrifugation, with at least 7 million obtained per sample. Total RNA was extracted from PBMCs with Trizol reagent, with at least 5 micrograms obtained per sample. For every donor, flow cytometry on a PBMC aliquot measured the percentage of naive CD45RAhigh/CD27high T cells. Results the study describes overall, beyond this receptor: Total diversity estimates from one million sequenced T cells were considered lower bounds and underestimates. Compared with the aged group, the long-lived group had more naive CD4+ T cells, fewer expanded clones and increased TCR diversity, a pattern suggesting age selection. Because profiling used bulk unsorted PBMCs, naive and antigen-experienced compartments could not be compared conclusively. Observed TCR beta diversity per million T cells fell roughly linearly with age, and a significant reduction was already apparent by age around 40. The CMV infection status of donors was not known, potentially confounding age-related changes in expanded clonotypes. The percentage of naive T cells measured by flow cytometry correlated strongly with observed TCR beta diversity.

About this clonotype: The target of this receptor is not known. Base qualities were left out, and no much larger clone turns up one base away.

Receptor amplification or capture employed 5' RACE. TCRdb shows the sequencer as Illumina HiSeq 2500. A second PCR of about 6 to 11 cycles was performed with a sample-barcoded 5' primer and a J-beta primer mix. A unique molecular identifier was introduced onto each TCR beta cDNA molecule by a template-switch 5' adaptor carrying 12 random nucleotides. Each sample yielded at least 3 million CDR3-containing paired-end reads. First-strand cDNA was synthesized from all RNA with the Mint cDNA synthesis kit, primed by a TRBC-specific oligonucleotide. After uracil-DNA glycosylase treatment, a first 18-cycle PCR used universal primers M1SS and BC2_uni_R on all cDNA. The study's processing was this. Normalization of each sample was performed by random selection of 1 million high-quality reads, each carrying a distinct molecular identifier. Reads with shared molecular identifiers were discarded instead of being binned into consensus sequences. MiTCR, with a Q25 quality threshold and the strictest error-elimination algorithm, was used for CDR3 identification, clonotype clustering and error correction. Lower-bound total TCR beta diversity was estimated with a nonparametric unseen species model using Euler transformation. TCRdb handled the public reads itself, with Q25 trimming in fastp and clone calling in MiXCR, and kept productive beta chains. Here each entry gathers all rows of one CDR3 protein and keeps the most common genes and DNA. The V and J calls were determined by TCRdb, not by the authors. The sample profile shows about 900,000 distinct CDR3 sequences; around 48% of them were found once. Of the sample, 13% falls within the top ten clones.

Input material: blood. This TCR was recovered from a man in his thirties or forties in good health.

CDR3 protein: CASSQGDREANTIYF. The DNA reads as follows: TGTGCCAGCAGCCAAGGGGACAGGGAGGCAAACACCATATATTTT. Rearrangement joined TRBV3-1 to TRBJ1-3; 9 central bases correspond to TRBD1. CDR1 and CDR2 are read off the germline V gene (reference sequence) as LGHDT and YNNKEL. Unmatched junction bases come to 4, with V trimmed by 1 base and J by 6 bases. The CDR3, from cysteine to phenylalanine, totals 15 residues. Only the CDR3 portion is preserved as DNA: 45 bases, with reading frame beginning at the first base.